The table lists the clone carrying this TCR beta chain with a count of one. The data were obtained in a study of T cell changes during pregnancy in multiple sclerosis. CDR3 length equals 14 residues. Unmatched junction bases numbered 2, after V lost 2 bases and J lost 4 bases. Germline-derived CDR1 and CDR2 are KGHSH and LQKENI. Profiling relied on immunoSEQ multiplex PCR, and the TCRdb table lists in-frame clones only, not all of them. The sample yields 35,000 to 45,000 clones, approximately 93% seen once. The chain is built from TRBV18 and TRBJ1-1, with 9 bases aligning to TRBD1. Source: CD4+ T cells from peripheral blood mononuclear cells, taken in the first trimester of pregnancy. The clonotype originates from a female donor with multiple sclerosis, enrolled in a pregnancy study. The CDR3 sequence: CASSPSDRGTEAFF. For the CDR3, the DNA is TGTGCCAGCTCACCATCGGACAGGGGCACTGAAGCTTTCTTT. Supplemented by reference TRBV18 and TRBJ1-1, the full variable domain reads NAGVMQNPRHLVRRRGQEARLRCSPMKGHSHVYWYRQLPEEGLKFMVYLQKENIIDESGMPKERFSAEFPKEGPSILRIQQVVRGDSAAYFCASSPSDRGTEAFFGQGTRLTVV.